This is a list of T cell receptor beta chains from one sample in a study of OX40 agonist ivuxolimab in advanced cancers. Clones were sequenced by immunoSEQ multiplex PCR, and TCRdb holds only the in-frame ones, with some missing. The sample gives 50,000 to 55,000 clones, over 80% of which show up once; under 2% is in the top ten. The source was CD4+ or CD8+ T cells sorted from blood, collected in a trial of the OX40 agonist ivuxolimab. The receptors originated from an adult with an advanced solid tumor such as melanoma, head and neck, liver or kidney cancer. Each CDR3 is given with its conserved first and last residue. Fields, in order: J gene, V gene, clone size, CDR3 protein. Expanded clones get a size class; other rows say once, few or many, or leave the size out.

j_call: TRBJ2-2; v_call: TRBV6-5; clone_size: -; cdr3_aa: CASSYGRTTGELFF
j_call: TRBJ1-6; v_call: TRBV27; clone_size: few; cdr3_aa: CASSWSRDSPLHF
j_call: TRBJ2-5; v_call: TRBV29-1; clone_size: -; cdr3_aa: CSVEVGTGETQYF
j_call: TRBJ2-7; v_call: TRBV5-1; clone_size: -; cdr3_aa: CASSLLASGSALYEQYF
j_call: TRBJ1-1; v_call: TRBV28; clone_size: -; cdr3_aa: CASVARNTEAFF
j_call: TRBJ2-3; v_call: TRBV11-2; clone_size: -; cdr3_aa: CASSRSASTDTQYF
j_call: TRBJ1-1; v_call: TRBV28; clone_size: -; cdr3_aa: CASSGTGRGGAEAFF
j_call: TRBJ2-1; v_call: TRBV7-6; clone_size: -; cdr3_aa: CASSSSRPNNEQFF
j_call: TRBJ2-3; v_call: TRBV28; clone_size: -; cdr3_aa: CASSLGTIAGLDPTDTQYF
j_call: TRBJ2-1; v_call: TRBV9; clone_size: -; cdr3_aa: CASSARGGLSYNEQFF
j_call: TRBJ1-2; v_call: TRBV6-1; clone_size: -; cdr3_aa: CASSEFPGIDYGYTF
j_call: TRBJ2-3; v_call: TRBV7-9; clone_size: -; cdr3_aa: CASSLGRSPTDTQYF
j_call: TRBJ1-2; v_call: TRBV5-1; clone_size: -; cdr3_aa: CASSPAGDNYGYTF
j_call: TRBJ2-5; v_call: TRBV4-1; clone_size: -; cdr3_aa: CASSQPSLGEETQYF
j_call: TRBJ2-1; v_call: TRBV6-5; clone_size: -; cdr3_aa: CASSQTSGVVFF
j_call: TRBJ1-5; v_call: TRBV2; clone_size: -; cdr3_aa: CASRDRLGSNQPQHF
j_call: TRBJ1-1; v_call: TRBV5-1; clone_size: -; cdr3_aa: CASSLGGQGDTEAFF
j_call: TRBJ2-7; v_call: TRBV6-5; clone_size: -; cdr3_aa: CASNQGTEQYF
j_call: TRBJ2-2; v_call: TRBV6-5; clone_size: -; cdr3_aa: CASSPLHQPGELFF
j_call: TRBJ1-3; v_call: TRBV7-9; clone_size: -; cdr3_aa: CASSLARSDFGNTIYF
j_call: TRBJ1-6; v_call: TRBV6-6; clone_size: -; cdr3_aa: CASSYSDRFTNSPLHF
j_call: TRBJ2-5; v_call: TRBV7-2; clone_size: -; cdr3_aa: CASSSEAARETQYF
j_call: TRBJ2-5; v_call: TRBV6-5; clone_size: -; cdr3_aa: CASSYSRGRRETQYF
j_call: TRBJ2-2; v_call: TRBV7-8; clone_size: -; cdr3_aa: CASSLVTGKNTGELFF
j_call: TRBJ2-7; v_call: TRBV7-2; clone_size: -; cdr3_aa: CASSLSPATFEQYF
j_call: TRBJ1-4; v_call: TRBV6-4; clone_size: once; cdr3_aa: CASRSGAGEKLFF
j_call: TRBJ1-2; v_call: TRBV10-1; clone_size: -; cdr3_aa: CASSDPGSRKTYGYTF
j_call: TRBJ1-5; v_call: TRBV18; clone_size: -; cdr3_aa: CASSPHRDRQPQHF
j_call: TRBJ1-1; v_call: TRBV15; clone_size: -; cdr3_aa: CATSRDPPGTEAFF
j_call: TRBJ1-1; v_call: TRBV6-5; clone_size: once; cdr3_aa: CASRPRTSNTEAFF
j_call: TRBJ2-2; v_call: TRBV6-5; clone_size: -; cdr3_aa: CATVQSRELFF
j_call: TRBJ1-6; v_call: TRBV2; clone_size: -; cdr3_aa: CASSFLIRRAPNSPLHF
j_call: TRBJ2-7; v_call: TRBV6-1; clone_size: -; cdr3_aa: CASSEGADQYF
j_call: TRBJ2-1; v_call: TRBV6-6; clone_size: -; cdr3_aa: CASSYQGRQVNEQFF
j_call: TRBJ2-2; v_call: TRBV7-6; clone_size: once; cdr3_aa: CASSRRSAGALPGELFF
j_call: TRBJ2-1; v_call: TRBV19; clone_size: -; cdr3_aa: CASSIDGYNEQFF
j_call: TRBJ2-1; v_call: TRBV4-3; clone_size: -; cdr3_aa: CASSQGVTIRNEQFF
j_call: TRBJ1-5; v_call: TRBV9; clone_size: -; cdr3_aa: CASSLRGGDQPQHF
j_call: TRBJ2-5; v_call: TRBV15; clone_size: few; cdr3_aa: CATSSGAGTQYF
j_call: TRBJ2-2; v_call: TRBV7-2; clone_size: once; cdr3_aa: CASRPPGQSNTGELFF
j_call: TRBJ2-2; v_call: TRBV27; clone_size: -; cdr3_aa: CASSLLQRTGTGELFF
j_call: TRBJ1-2; v_call: TRBV28; clone_size: -; cdr3_aa: CASSGGRLAGYGYTF
j_call: TRBJ2-3; v_call: TRBV27; clone_size: -; cdr3_aa: CASSFATSGGSADTQYF
j_call: TRBJ1-1; v_call: TRBV7-2; clone_size: -; cdr3_aa: CASSFSRAEAFF
j_call: TRBJ2-5; v_call: TRBV7-8; clone_size: -; cdr3_aa: CASSPQRGVQETQYF
j_call: TRBJ1-2; v_call: TRBV29-1; clone_size: -; cdr3_aa: CSVGGGYTF
j_call: TRBJ1-2; v_call: TRBV14; clone_size: -; cdr3_aa: CASSQSKRDGYTF
j_call: TRBJ2-2; v_call: TRBV29-1; clone_size: -; cdr3_aa: CSVDRPTGELFF
j_call: TRBJ2-3; v_call: TRBV25-1; clone_size: few; cdr3_aa: CASGLHGTDTQYF
j_call: TRBJ1-1; v_call: TRBV6-1; clone_size: -; cdr3_aa: CASSEDSWNTEAFF
j_call: TRBJ1-3; v_call: TRBV7-2; clone_size: -; cdr3_aa: CASSLGWDRGYTIYF